Listed below are T cell receptor beta chains from one sample, sequenced in a study of Graves' ophthalmopathy and Graves' hyperthyroidism. TCRdb re-called the multiplex PCR reads through MiXCR, storing one row per CDR3 protein. The sample lists 650,000 to 900,000 distinct CDR3 sequences, roughly two fifths seen once, with less than 55% in the top ten. Material: peripheral blood. Receptors were obtained from an adult man with Graves' ophthalmopathy. The CDR3 runs from the conserved cysteine through the conserved F or W. The order of the fields is D gene, V gene, clone size, J gene, CDR3 DNA, CDR3 protein. The D gene is left open where the match is weak. The size of a clone is reported for some rows only, either as once, few or many, or as a class for expanded clones.

>NA|TRBV15|NA|TRBJ2-2
TGTGCCACCAGCACCCCAGGCGCCGGGGAGCTGTTTTTT
CATSTPGAGELFF
>NA|TRBV7-9|few|TRBJ1-5
TGTGCCAGCAGCCAAGTTTTGACCAATCAGCCCCAGCATTTT
CASSQVLTNQPQHF
>TRBD2|TRBV5-1|NA|TRBJ2-5
TGCGCCAGCAGCTTGGCCGGCAGGGGAGGACTAGCGCCGACCCAGTACTTC
CASSLAGRGGLAPTQYF
>NA|TRBV11-2|few|TRBJ2-7
TGTGCCAGCACCATGACAGGCTCCTACGAGCAGTACTTC
CASTMTGSYEQYF
>TRBD1|TRBV5-1|few|TRBJ2-6
TGCGCCAGCAGCAAACAGGGGGCGGGTGGGGCCAACGTCCTGACTTTC
CASSKQGAGGANVLTF
>NA|TRBV29-1|many|TRBJ1-2
TGCAGCGTTGAAGATCTTTCCGGGGGCAGGGACTATGGCTACACCTTC
CSVEDLSGGRDYGYTF
>NA|TRBV4-1|few|TRBJ2-5
TGCGCCAGCAGCCACTCGACACCGGTTGCGGAGGAGACCCAGTACTTC
CASSHSTPVAEETQYF
>TRBD2|TRBV20-1|few|TRBJ2-7
TGCAGTGCCCGCAGCGGGAGGGCCTTTAACGAGCAGTACTTC
CSARSGRAFNEQYF
>NA|TRBV7-2|NA|TRBJ1-2
TGTGCCAGCAGCTTAGCCGCCGTGAGGGGCTACACCTTC
CASSLAAVRGYTF
>TRBD1|TRBV2|NA|TRBJ1-2
TGTGCCAGCAGTGAAATCGGACAGGGTAACTATGGCTACACCTTC
CASSEIGQGNYGYTF
>TRBD1|TRBV29-1|NA|TRBJ1-2
TGCAGCGTCGGGAGTGGACAGGGGAATGGCTACACCTTC
CSVGSGQGNGYTF
>NA|TRBV7-9|NA|TRBJ2-7
TGTGCCAGCAAAACGGGACACCAGTCCTACGAGCAGTACTTC
CASKTGHQSYEQYF
>NA|TRBV9|many|TRBJ1-1
TGTGCCAGCAGCGTAGTAGAGGTTGGGACTGAAGCTTTCTTT
CASSVVEVGTEAFF
>NA|TRBV2|NA|TRBJ2-3
TGTGCCAGCAGTGACGTGACAGCTAGCACAGATACGCAGTATTTT
CASSDVTASTDTQYF
>NA|TRBV7-2|NA|TRBJ2-7
TGTGCCAGCAGCCCAATGACCCCCTCGGCCGAGCAGTACTTC
CASSPMTPSAEQYF
>NA|TRBV15|NA|TRBJ2-1
TGTGCCACCAGCTCCAGCAGGAATGAGCAGTTCTTC
CATSSSRNEQFF
>NA|TRBV7-8|many|TRBJ2-7
TGTGCCAGCAGCCGTTCGATCGGGCCCTACGAGCAGTACTTC
CASSRSIGPYEQYF
>NA|TRBV10-3|NA|TRBJ1-2
TGTGCCAGCTCACCACAGGAGTCCGCCTATGGCTACACCTTC
CASSPQESAYGYTF
>TRBD1|TRBV25-1|many|TRBJ1-5
TGTGCATGTGGGGGACAGGGCAATCAGTCCCAGCATTTT
CACGGQGNQSQHF
>NA|TRBV29-1|NA|TRBJ1-5
TGCAGCTCTCGGAGGGCTAATCAGCCCCAGCATTTT
CSSRRANQPQHF
>NA|TRBV7-6|NA|TRBJ1-1
TGTGCCAGCGCGAATAGACCCCATGAAGCTTTCTTT
CASANRPHEAFF
>TRBD1|TRBV2|many|TRBJ1-1
TGTGCCAGCAGTGAAGGGGACAGGAGCAAAGCTTTCTTT
CASSEGDRSKAFF
>NA|TRBV6-6|NA|TRBJ1-2
TGTGCCAGCAGCCCCCGTATGATCTCCGGCTACACCTTC
CASSPRMISGYTF
>TRBD1|TRBV11-2|NA|TRBJ2-7
TGTGCCAGCAGCTTCAGGGGGTCGGATTATAGGTCCTACGAGCAGTACTTC
CASSFRGSDYRSYEQYF
>NA|TRBV20-1|NA|TRBJ1-2
TGCAGTGCCCCATATTGGGGCGGCTACACCTTC
CSAPYWGGYTF
>NA|TRBV7-9|NA|TRBJ1-4
TGCGCCAGCAGCCAAGTCTGGCAGGGCAATGAAAAACTGTTTTTT
CASSQVWQGNEKLFF
>TRBD1|TRBV20-1|NA|TRBJ1-5
TGCAGTGTTAAGACAGGGGGCGGTCAGCCCCAGCATTTT
CSVKTGGGQPQHF
>NA|TRBV29-1|many|TRBJ2-6
TGCAGCGCAGCTACTGGGGCCAACGTCCTGACTTTC
CSAATGANVLTF
>TRBD1|TRBV10-3|many|TRBJ2-5
TGTGCCATCAGGGGGTCGGGGACAGGTACCGAAGAGACCCAGTACTTC
CAIRGSGTGTEETQYF
>NA|TRBV29-1|once|TRBJ1-5
TGCAGCTTAGGACGGGATCAGCCCCAGCATTTT
CSLGRDQPQHF
>NA|TRBV19|NA|TRBJ1-1
TGTGCCAGTAGTACAACCCTCACCGTAAGGGCGAACACTGAAGCTTTCTTT
CASSTTLTVRANTEAFF
>NA|TRBV29-1|NA|TRBJ2-6
TGCAGCGTTGAACACCAAAAGGGGGCCAACGTCCTGACTTTC
CSVEHQKGANVLTF
>NA|TRBV24-1|few|TRBJ1-5
TGTGCCAGCAGTGAACTGCCGCCGGGACCCAAAGACAATCAGCCCCAGCATTTT
CASSELPPGPKDNQPQHF
>NA|TRBV11-1|NA|TRBJ2-7
TGTGCCGGCTGTAGGGACACCTACGAGCAGTACTTC
CAGCRDTYEQYF
>NA|TRBV28|few|TRBJ2-7
TGTGCCAGCAGTCCTATGACAGGCGGTTACGAGCAGTACTTC
CASSPMTGGYEQYF
>NA|TRBV20-1|NA|TRBJ2-5
TGCAGTGCTAGATTGCCGGGGGCCCAAGAGACCCAGTACTTC
CSARLPGAQETQYF
>NA|TRBV24-1|NA|TRBJ1-5
TGTGCCAGTAGCCCAGGACAGCCATATAGCAATCAGCCCCAGCATTTT
CASSPGQPYSNQPQHF
>NA|TRBV6-5|few|TRBJ2-7
TGTGCCAGCAATCCCAGCGGGACAGCAAAGGGGGAGCAGTACTTC
CASNPSGTAKGEQYF
>NA|TRBV10-3|many|TRBJ1-5
TGTGCCATGGCCTCCAGGGATGATCAGCCCCAGCATTTT
CAMASRDDQPQHF
>NA|TRBV20-1|NA|TRBJ2-5
TGCAGTGCTCGGCGGGGAGAGACCCAGTACTTC
CSARRGETQYF
>NA|TRBV6-6|NA|TRBJ1-2
TGTGCCAGCACCATGGGGAGTAACTATGGCTACACCTTC
CASTMGSNYGYTF
>NA|TRBV2|many|TRBJ1-5
TGTGCCAGCAGTGCCGCTATGCGCAATCAGCCCCAGCATTTT
CASSAAMRNQPQHF
>TRBD1|TRBV4-1|few|TRBJ2-7
TGCGCCAGCAGCCATGGAGGGACAGGAGGCGAGCAGTACTTC
CASSHGGTGGEQYF
>TRBD1|TRBV6-5|many|TRBJ2-5
TGTGCCAGCACCGGGACAGGGCGAGAGACCCAGTACTTC
CASTGTGRETQYF
>NA|TRBV10-3|once|TRBJ1-2
TGTGCCAGCAGTTTTACGACAGGAGATGGCTACACCTTC
CASSFTTGDGYTF
>TRBD2|TRBV7-9|NA|TRBJ2-2
TGTGCCAGCAGCCGACTAGCGGGAGAGTCGAACACCGGGGAGCTGTTTTTT
CASSRLAGESNTGELFF
>NA|TRBV7-3|NA|TRBJ1-5
TGTGCCAGCCGTTACGTGGGGGGGCAAAGCAATCAGCCCCAGCATTTT
CASRYVGGQSNQPQHF
>TRBD1|TRBV14|NA|TRBJ1-2
TGTGCCAGCAGCCAACACACCGGGACAGGGCCTAACTATGGCTACACCTTC
CASSQHTGTGPNYGYTF
>NA|TRBV7-9|NA|TRBJ2-2
TGTGCCAGCAGCGTGAACAGGGACAACACCGGGGAGCTGTTTTTT
CASSVNRDNTGELFF
>TRBD1|TRBV24-1|NA|TRBJ1-5
TGTGCCACCAGTACACCCCGGGACAGTCTTATCGATCAGCCCCAGCATTTT
CATSTPRDSLIDQPQHF
>NA|TRBV29-1|many|TRBJ1-2
TGCAGCGTCCGTCTTCCTGGATTTGGGGTATCGGGAGGCTACACCTTC
CSVRLPGFGVSGGYTF
>NA|TRBV7-2|few|TRBJ2-5
TGTGCCAGCAGCGAGGTCGGCAGGAGGGCCCAAGAGACCCAGTACTTC
CASSEVGRRAQETQYF
>NA|TRBV10-3|NA|TRBJ2-5
TGTGCCATCAGAGAGGAGGCGGGGACGACGTCGGAGACCCAGTACTTC
CAIREEAGTTSETQYF